What follows is one T cell receptor beta chain and its context. The CDR3 runs to 15 residues. J lost 6 bases, V lost 4 bases, and 9 bases had no gene match. Germline loops: CDR1 LGHDT, CDR2 YNNKEL (reference sequence). The entry originates in a study of blood T cell repertoires in COVID-19. Study-level background: Acute and convalescent COVID-19 specimens originated in the United States, Italy and Spain. In each case, the material was cDNA or gDNA derived from T cells, B-cell-depleted T cells, or PBMCs.

Methods used by the authors: Estimated nucleated cell counts came from reference gene primer amplification. TCRdb keeps only in-frame clones here, not all; method: immunoSEQ multiplex PCR. V, J and clone size are taken as reported in that table, and D and trimming were inferred from the DNA itself. This table holds tens of thousands of clones, 80% found once. The sequencing input was peripheral blood. This sequence originates from a woman in her 70s with acute or convalescent COVID-19. The J gene is TRBJ2-3, the V gene TRBV3-1 (or the pseudogene TRBV3-2); 8 nucleotides line up with TRBD2. The CDR3 DNA follows: TGTGCCAGCAGCCTTTTTTCGGGAGGGCCGGATACGCAGTATTTT. Translated: CASSLFSGGPDTQYF.